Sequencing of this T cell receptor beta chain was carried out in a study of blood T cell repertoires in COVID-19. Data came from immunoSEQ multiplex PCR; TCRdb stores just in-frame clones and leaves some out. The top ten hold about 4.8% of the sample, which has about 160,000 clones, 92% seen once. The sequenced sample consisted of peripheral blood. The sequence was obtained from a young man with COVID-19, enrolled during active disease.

The CDR3 region has the DNA TGTGCCAGCGCTAAGACAAACACTGAAGCTTTCTTT. This encodes CASAKTNTEAFF. V is TRBV11-2 and J is TRBJ1-1; D remains ambiguous. V was clipped by 8 bases and J by 2 bases, with 9 bases between them. This CDR3 has 12 residues. In germline, CDR1 is SGHAT, CDR2 FQNNGV.